The rows below give T cell receptor beta chains drawn from one sample of a study of T cell changes during pregnancy in multiple sclerosis. Generated by immunoSEQ multiplex PCR, the TCRdb table keeps only in-frame clones and is missing some. The data hold about 110,000 clones, with about 90% observed a single time. Source: peripheral blood, taken before pregnancy. These receptors all stem from a female donor with multiple sclerosis, enrolled in a pregnancy study. Each CDR3 is given with its conserved first and last residue. A D gene is named only where the DNA matches it firmly. Clone size is not always given. Where it is, it says once, few, many or a class for expanded clones.

clone_size cdr3_length j_call v_call d_call cdr3_aa cdr3_nt
NA 14 TRBJ1-5 TRBV6-1 TRBD1 CASRGQGAGQPQHF TGTGCCAGCAGGGGACAGGGGGCCGGGCAGCCCCAGCATTTT
NA 14 TRBJ1-2 TRBV4-3 TRBD1 CASSNGQAYYGYTF TGCGCCAGCAGCAATGGACAGGCCTACTATGGCTACACCTTC
once 14 TRBJ1-2 TRBV6-1 TRBD1 CASRDRDRSYGYTF TGTGCCAGCAGGGACCGGGACAGGTCCTATGGCTACACCTTC
NA 15 TRBJ1-3 TRBV2 NA CASSKTGNSGNTIYF TGTGCCAGCAGTAAAACAGGAAACTCTGGAAACACCATATATTTT
NA 14 TRBJ2-7 TRBV7-2 NA CASREETDRGKQYF TGTGCCAGCAGAGAAGAAACGGATAGGGGTAAGCAGTACTTC
NA 15 TRBJ2-7 TRBV19 TRBD2 CASSIIAGGSYEQYF TGTGCCAGTAGTATCATAGCGGGAGGGAGCTACGAGCAGTACTTC
NA 14 TRBJ2-7 TRBV11-3 TRBD1 CASSWGQGEDEQYF TGTGCCAGCAGCTGGGGACAGGGTGAGGACGAGCAGTACTTC
NA 16 TRBJ1-3 TRBV7-2 TRBD1 CASTKTGDFSGNTIYF TGTGCCAGCACCAAGACAGGGGACTTCTCTGGAAACACCATATATTTT
NA 13 TRBJ1-2 TRBV5-1 NA CASSLEGAGGYTF TGCGCCAGCAGCCTAGAAGGTGCCGGTGGCTACACCTTC
NA 15 TRBJ1-6 TRBV21-1 NA CASSKSDRGNSPLHF TGTGCCAGCAGCAAGTCAGACAGGGGTAATTCACCCCTCCACTTT
NA 14 TRBJ1-6 TRBV15 NA CATSRTRPGSPLHF TGTGCCACCAGCAGGACGCGTCCAGGCTCACCCCTCCACTTT
NA 14 TRBJ1-1 TRBV5-1 TRBD1 CASTGRQGAAGAFF TGCGCCAGCACCGGGAGACAGGGGGCTGCTGGAGCTTTCTTT
NA 13 TRBJ1-1 TRBV19 NA CATLSWGDTEAFF TGTGCCACACTAAGTTGGGGGGACACTGAAGCTTTCTTT
NA 15 TRBJ2-3 TRBV6-7 TRBD2 CASGLAGPDTDTQYF TGTGCCAGCGGACTAGCGGGGCCTGACACAGATACGCAGTATTTT
NA 13 TRBJ1-3 TRBV6-6 TRBD1 CASRQGVGNTIYF TGTGCCAGCAGGCAGGGGGTTGGAAACACCATATATTTT
NA 13 TRBJ1-1 TRBV7-9 NA CASSPGGFTEAFF TGTGCCAGCAGCCCCGGCGGTTTCACTGAAGCTTTCTTT
NA 11 TRBJ1-2 TRBV29-1 NA CSAGTEYGYTF TGCAGCGCCGGGACTGAGTATGGCTACACCTTC
NA 13 TRBJ2-1 TRBV7-2 TRBD1 CASRRTGENLPFF TGTGCCAGCCGCAGGACAGGGGAGAATCTTCCGTTCTTC
NA 13 TRBJ2-3 TRBV29-1 NA CSVVWESTDTQYF TGCAGCGTTGTCTGGGAGAGCACAGATACGCAGTATTTT
NA 16 TRBJ2-7 TRBV2 TRBD1 CASSELDRGRYYEQYF TGTGCCAGCAGTGAATTGGACAGGGGGAGATACTACGAGCAGTACTTC
NA 15 TRBJ1-4 TRBV5-1 NA CASSPLGGTNEKLFF TGCGCCAGCAGCCCCCTCGGGGGAACTAATGAAAAACTGTTTTTT
NA 15 TRBJ1-2 TRBV4-3 TRBD1 CASSQDPGTGAGYTF TGCGCCAGCAGCCAAGATCCCGGGACAGGGGCTGGCTACACCTTC
NA 14 TRBJ2-2 TRBV6-1 NA CASSPKTGAGELFF TGTGCCAGCAGTCCAAAGACGGGGGCCGGGGAGCTGTTTTTT
NA 18 TRBJ2-5 TRBV5-8 TRBD2 CASSLDEGLGLAEETQYF TGTGCCAGCAGCTTGGATGAGGGGCTGGGACTAGCGGAAGAGACCCAGTACTTC
NA 15 TRBJ2-7 TRBV7-8 TRBD1 CASSRMDRGSYEQYF TGTGCCAGCAGCCGAATGGACAGGGGGAGCTACGAGCAGTACTTC
NA 15 TRBJ2-3 TRBV4-3 NA CASSRSHAISYTQYF TGCGCCAGCAGCCGAAGCCACGCGATTAGCTATACGCAGTATTTT
NA 16 TRBJ1-3 TRBV4-3 NA CASSRATGSGGNTIYF TGCGCCAGCAGCCGAGCCACAGGGTCAGGTGGAAACACCATATATTTT
NA 16 TRBJ2-3 TRBV25-1 TRBD2 CASSEWTSGGADTQYF TGTGCCAGCAGTGAATGGACTAGCGGGGGCGCAGATACGCAGTATTTT
NA 12 TRBJ2-1 TRBV2 NA CASSGGFLEQFF TGTGCCAGCAGCGGAGGGTTCCTTGAGCAGTTCTTC
NA 16 TRBJ2-5 TRBV6-5 NA CASSYRRGREQETQYF TGTGCCAGCAGTTACCGGAGGGGAAGAGAACAAGAGACCCAGTACTTC